The 2 T cell receptor beta chains given below trace back to one sample, sequenced in a study of T cell responses to AZD1222 COVID-19 vaccine. The data were produced by immunoSEQ multiplex PCR, yet TCRdb's version contains in-frame clones alone and is incomplete. The data contain roughly 150,000 clones, roughly 93% of them singletons. Sequenced material: peripheral blood, taken 28 days after the second AZD1222 dose. The receptors here all came from an adult who received the AZD1222 COVID-19 vaccine.

The chain joins TRBV28 to TRBJ1-2; D is unclear. The germline gives CDR1 MDHEN, CDR2 SYDVKM. The CDR3 is 12 amino acids. Trimming shortened V by 8 bases and J by 8 bases, and 15 bases separated the two germline ends. The CDR3 here is CASARGTIGYTF. In DNA, the CDR3 is TGTGCCAGCGCCCGGGGAACAATCGGCTACACCTTC.

V usage is TRBV18 and J usage is TRBJ2-7, with D possibly being TRBD2 (5 bases). Deletions cut 4 bases from V and 5 bases from J, with 15 bases between. Germline V gene sequence: CDR1 KGHSH, CDR2 LQKENI. The CDR3 sequence is 14 residues long. This chain's CDR3 is CASSLRAEIDEQYF. In DNA form, the CDR3 reads TGTGCCAGCTCACTGAGGGCTGAAATAGACGAGCAGTACTTC.